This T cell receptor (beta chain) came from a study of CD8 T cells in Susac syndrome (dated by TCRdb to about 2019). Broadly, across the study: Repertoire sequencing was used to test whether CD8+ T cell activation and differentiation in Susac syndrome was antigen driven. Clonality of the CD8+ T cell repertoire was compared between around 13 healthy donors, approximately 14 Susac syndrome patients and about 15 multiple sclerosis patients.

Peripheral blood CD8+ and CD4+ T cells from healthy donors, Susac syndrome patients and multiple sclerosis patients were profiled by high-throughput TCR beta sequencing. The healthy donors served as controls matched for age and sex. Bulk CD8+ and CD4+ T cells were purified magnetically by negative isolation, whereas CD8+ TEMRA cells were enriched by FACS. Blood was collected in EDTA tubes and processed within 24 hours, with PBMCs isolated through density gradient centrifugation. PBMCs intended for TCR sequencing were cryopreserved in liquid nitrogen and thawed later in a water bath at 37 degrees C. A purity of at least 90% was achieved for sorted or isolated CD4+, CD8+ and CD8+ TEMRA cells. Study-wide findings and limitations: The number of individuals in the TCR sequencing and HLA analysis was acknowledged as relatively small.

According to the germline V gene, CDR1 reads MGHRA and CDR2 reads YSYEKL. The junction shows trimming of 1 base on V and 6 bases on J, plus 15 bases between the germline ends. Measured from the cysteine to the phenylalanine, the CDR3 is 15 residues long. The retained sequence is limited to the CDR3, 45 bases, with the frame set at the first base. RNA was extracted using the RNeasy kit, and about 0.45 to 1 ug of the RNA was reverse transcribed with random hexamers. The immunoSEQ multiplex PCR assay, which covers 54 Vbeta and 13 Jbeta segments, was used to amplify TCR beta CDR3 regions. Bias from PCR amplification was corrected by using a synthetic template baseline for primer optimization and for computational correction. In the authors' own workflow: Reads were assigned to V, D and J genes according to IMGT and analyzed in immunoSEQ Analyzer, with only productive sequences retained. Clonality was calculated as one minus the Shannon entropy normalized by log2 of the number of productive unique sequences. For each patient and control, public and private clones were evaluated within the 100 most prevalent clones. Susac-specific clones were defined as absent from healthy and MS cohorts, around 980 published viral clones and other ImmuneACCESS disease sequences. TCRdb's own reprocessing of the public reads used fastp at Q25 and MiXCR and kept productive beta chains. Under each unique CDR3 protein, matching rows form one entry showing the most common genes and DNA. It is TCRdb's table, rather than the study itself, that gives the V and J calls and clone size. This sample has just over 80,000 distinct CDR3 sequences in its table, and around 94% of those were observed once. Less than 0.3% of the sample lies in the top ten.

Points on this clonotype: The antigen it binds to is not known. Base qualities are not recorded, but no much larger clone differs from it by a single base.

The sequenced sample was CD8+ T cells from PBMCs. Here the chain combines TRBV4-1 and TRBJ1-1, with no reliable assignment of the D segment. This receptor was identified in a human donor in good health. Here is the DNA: TGCGCCAGCAGCCAAGCGGTCAGCCTCAAATCTGAAGCTTTCTTT. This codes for CASSQAVSLKSEAFF.